This is a list of T cell receptor beta chains from one sample in a study of lymphopenia after photon versus proton radiotherapy. TCRdb keeps only in-frame clones here, not all; method: immunoSEQ multiplex PCR. In the table there are approximately 80,000 clones, over 70% of which are singletons. This sample comprised peripheral blood, obtained from a patient treated with proton-based radiotherapy. The receptor source for this set is a man aged 55-75 years with pancreatic cancer. CDR3s include the opening cysteine and the closing phenylalanine or tryptophan. D genes are given only for firm matches. Where a row states a size, it is once, few, many or the class of an expanded clone; other rows omit it.

abundance: -; j_gene: TRBJ2-1; v_gene: TRBV6-5; d_gene: TRBD1; CDR3aa: CASSYTRQGAYEQFF; CDR3nt: TGTGCCAGCAGTTATACTCGCCAGGGGGCGTATGAGCAGTTCTTC
abundance: -; j_gene: TRBJ2-2; v_gene: TRBV27; d_gene: TRBD2; CDR3aa: CASSWAGGPGTGELFF; CDR3nt: TGTGCCAGCAGTTGGGCGGGAGGGCCGGGCACCGGGGAGCTGTTTTTT
abundance: -; j_gene: TRBJ2-7; v_gene: TRBV27; d_gene: TRBD1; CDR3aa: CASSRQGASYEQYF; CDR3nt: TGTGCCAGCAGCCGACAGGGGGCCTCCTACGAGCAGTACTTC
abundance: few; j_gene: TRBJ1-1; v_gene: TRBV7-9; d_gene: -; CDR3aa: CASSLADGTEAFF; CDR3nt: TGTGCCAGCAGCTTAGCGGACGGCACTGAAGCTTTCTTT
abundance: -; j_gene: TRBJ1-1; v_gene: TRBV2; d_gene: -; CDR3aa: CASTHRTSGTEAFF; CDR3nt: TGTGCCAGCACACACCGGACCTCGGGGACTGAAGCTTTCTTT
abundance: -; j_gene: TRBJ1-1; v_gene: TRBV28; d_gene: -; CDR3aa: CASSKNTEAFF; CDR3nt: TGTGCCAGCAGCAAGAACACTGAAGCTTTCTTT
abundance: few; j_gene: TRBJ2-3; v_gene: TRBV14; d_gene: -; CDR3aa: CASSQDWRGRPINTDTQYF; CDR3nt: TGTGCCAGCAGCCAAGATTGGCGAGGGCGGCCGATCAACACAGATACGCAGTATTTT
abundance: -; j_gene: TRBJ1-1; v_gene: TRBV27; d_gene: -; CDR3aa: CASSLFVPGDTEAFF; CDR3nt: TGTGCCAGCAGTTTATTTGTACCGGGGGACACTGAAGCTTTCTTT
abundance: -; j_gene: TRBJ2-1; v_gene: TRBV28; d_gene: TRBD2; CDR3aa: CASSTPSAGVSSYNEQFF; CDR3nt: TGTGCCAGCAGTACCCCCTCAGCGGGGGTAAGCTCCTACAATGAGCAGTTCTTC
abundance: -; j_gene: TRBJ2-2; v_gene: TRBV7-8; d_gene: -; CDR3aa: CASSLALRLSTGELFF; CDR3nt: TGTGCCAGCAGCTTAGCGTTGAGACTATCCACCGGGGAGCTGTTTTTT
abundance: -; j_gene: TRBJ2-1; v_gene: TRBV7-2; d_gene: -; CDR3aa: CASSLVRNRYNEQFF; CDR3nt: TGTGCCAGCAGCTTAGTACGGAACAGGTACAATGAGCAGTTCTTC
abundance: -; j_gene: TRBJ2-7; v_gene: TRBV5-6; d_gene: -; CDR3aa: CASSPTLDSSEQYF; CDR3nt: TGTGCCAGCAGCCCGACCTTAGACAGTTCCGAGCAGTACTTC
abundance: -; j_gene: TRBJ2-5; v_gene: TRBV7-2; d_gene: TRBD2; CDR3aa: CASSRLAGVGETQYF; CDR3nt: TGTGCCAGCAGCCGACTAGCGGGAGTTGGGGAGACCCAGTACTTC
abundance: -; j_gene: TRBJ1-3; v_gene: TRBV29-1; d_gene: -; CDR3aa: CSEGESGNTIYF; CDR3nt: TGCAGCGAGGGGGAGAGTGGAAACACCATATATTTT
abundance: -; j_gene: TRBJ2-2; v_gene: TRBV19; d_gene: -; CDR3aa: CASSPETKGFANTGELFF; CDR3nt: TGTGCCAGTAGTCCGGAGACAAAGGGGTTCGCGAACACCGGGGAGCTGTTTTTT
abundance: -; j_gene: TRBJ2-5; v_gene: TRBV18; d_gene: -; CDR3aa: CASSPQGRFQYF; CDR3nt: TGTGCCAGCTCTCCACAGGGGAGGTTCCAGTACTTC
abundance: -; j_gene: TRBJ1-1; v_gene: TRBV6-5; d_gene: TRBD1; CDR3aa: CASSKETGAAEAFF; CDR3nt: TGTGCCAGCAGTAAAGAGACAGGGGCGGCTGAAGCTTTCTTT